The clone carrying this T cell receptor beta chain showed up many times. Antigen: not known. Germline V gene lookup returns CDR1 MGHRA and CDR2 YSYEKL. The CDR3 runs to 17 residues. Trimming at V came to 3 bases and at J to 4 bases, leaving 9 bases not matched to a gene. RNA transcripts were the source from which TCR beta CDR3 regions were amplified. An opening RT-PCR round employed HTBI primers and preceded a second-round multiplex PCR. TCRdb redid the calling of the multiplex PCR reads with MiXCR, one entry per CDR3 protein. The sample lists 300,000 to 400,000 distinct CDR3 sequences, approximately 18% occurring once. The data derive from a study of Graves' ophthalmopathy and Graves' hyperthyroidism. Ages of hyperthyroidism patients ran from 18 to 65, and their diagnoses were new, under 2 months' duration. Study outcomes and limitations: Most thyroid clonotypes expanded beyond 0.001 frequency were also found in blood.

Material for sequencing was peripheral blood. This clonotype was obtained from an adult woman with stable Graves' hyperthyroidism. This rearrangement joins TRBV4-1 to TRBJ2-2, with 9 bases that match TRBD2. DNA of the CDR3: TGCGCCAGCAGCCAGGGACTAGCCCCAACCGTCACCGGGGAGCTGTTTTTT. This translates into CASSQGLAPTVTGELFF.